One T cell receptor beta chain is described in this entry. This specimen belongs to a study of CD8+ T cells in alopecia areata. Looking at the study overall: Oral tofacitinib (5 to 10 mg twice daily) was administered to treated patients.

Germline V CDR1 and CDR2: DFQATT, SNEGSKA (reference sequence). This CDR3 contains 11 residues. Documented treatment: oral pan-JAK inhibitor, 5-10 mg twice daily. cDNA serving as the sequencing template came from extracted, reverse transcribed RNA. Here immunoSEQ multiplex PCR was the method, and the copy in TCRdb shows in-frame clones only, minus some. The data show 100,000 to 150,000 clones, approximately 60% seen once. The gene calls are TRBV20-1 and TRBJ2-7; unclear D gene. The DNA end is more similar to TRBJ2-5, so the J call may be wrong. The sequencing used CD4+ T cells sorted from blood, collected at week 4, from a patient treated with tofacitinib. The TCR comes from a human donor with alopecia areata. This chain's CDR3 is CSASPKETQYF. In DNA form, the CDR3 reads TGCAGTGCTAGTCCCAAAGAGACCCAGTACTTC.